These T cell receptor beta chains were read from a single sample in a study of T cells in localized non-small cell lung cancer. The table came from immunoSEQ multiplex PCR; TCRdb's copy has only in-frame clones and leaves some out. The data show about 59,000 clones, just over 90% seen once. The sequencing used peripheral blood, collected before any cancer treatment. All receptors come from a man between 40 and 69 years old with stage I lung adenocarcinoma. CDR3s leave out the opening cysteine and the closing phenylalanine or tryptophan. The order of the fields is CDR3 protein, J gene, CDR3 length, clone size, V gene. Not all rows give a size; the values are once, few, many and, for expanded clones, a class.

cdr3_aa: ASNLIQGNQPQH
j_call: TRBJ1-5
cdr3_length: 12
clone_size: .
v_call: TRBV6-1

cdr3_aa: ASSPPGGPLPSTDTQY
j_call: TRBJ2-3
cdr3_length: 16
clone_size: .
v_call: TRBV11-3

cdr3_aa: ASRNRGLYTGELF
j_call: TRBJ2-2
cdr3_length: 13
clone_size: .
v_call: TRBV6-1

cdr3_aa: ASSDNYGYT
j_call: TRBJ1-2
cdr3_length: 9
clone_size: .
v_call: TRBV5-5

cdr3_aa: ASSYSQGIQYEQY
j_call: .
cdr3_length: 13
clone_size: .
v_call: TRBV6-5

cdr3_aa: ASGTSGISTDTQY
j_call: TRBJ2-3
cdr3_length: 13
clone_size: once
v_call: TRBV5-8

cdr3_aa: ASSSLPPTSGSASRNTDTQY
j_call: TRBJ2-3
cdr3_length: 20
clone_size: .
v_call: TRBV5-1

cdr3_aa: ASRLAKWREGTDTQY
j_call: TRBJ2-3
cdr3_length: 15
clone_size: .
v_call: TRBV12-2

cdr3_aa: ASSNIYLQGNTIY
j_call: TRBJ1-3
cdr3_length: 13
clone_size: few
v_call: TRBV6-6

cdr3_aa: ASSPQGRTDTQY
j_call: TRBJ2-3
cdr3_length: 12
clone_size: .
v_call: TRBV27